This record covers a single T cell receptor beta chain. Its specificity is unknown. TCRdb passed the reads through MiXCR, listing each CDR3 protein once. The repertoire includes around 280,000 distinct CDR3 sequences, roughly 9.3% of them detected once, and approximately 2.3% sits in the top ten. This sample was included in a study of T cell repertoires in cytomegalovirus infection. For the study at large: In public TCR beta signatures, there were indications of both CMV infection and matching HLA type. Overall study findings and caveats: CMV-specific TCR beta clonotypes restricted by HLA-C were the ones dominating the ex vivo response. Individuals carrying CMV plus the relevant HLA were identified by cumulative frequency of public TCR beta families.

V was pared by 4 bases and J by 2 bases, with 6 bases of the junction left unmatched. Germline assignment: CDR1 DFQATT and CDR2 SNEGSKA (reference sequence). The length of the CDR3 is 14 residues. The sequence was obtained from a human donor in good health (CMV status not recorded). Some clones in this sample may be carry-over from other donors' samples. The chain joins TRBV20-1 to TRBJ2-3, with 7 bases aligning to TRBD1. Sequenced material: PBMCs. DNA of the CDR3: TGCAGTGCTAACGACAGGGAAGTCACAGATACGCAGTATTTT. Translated: CSANDREVTDTQYF.